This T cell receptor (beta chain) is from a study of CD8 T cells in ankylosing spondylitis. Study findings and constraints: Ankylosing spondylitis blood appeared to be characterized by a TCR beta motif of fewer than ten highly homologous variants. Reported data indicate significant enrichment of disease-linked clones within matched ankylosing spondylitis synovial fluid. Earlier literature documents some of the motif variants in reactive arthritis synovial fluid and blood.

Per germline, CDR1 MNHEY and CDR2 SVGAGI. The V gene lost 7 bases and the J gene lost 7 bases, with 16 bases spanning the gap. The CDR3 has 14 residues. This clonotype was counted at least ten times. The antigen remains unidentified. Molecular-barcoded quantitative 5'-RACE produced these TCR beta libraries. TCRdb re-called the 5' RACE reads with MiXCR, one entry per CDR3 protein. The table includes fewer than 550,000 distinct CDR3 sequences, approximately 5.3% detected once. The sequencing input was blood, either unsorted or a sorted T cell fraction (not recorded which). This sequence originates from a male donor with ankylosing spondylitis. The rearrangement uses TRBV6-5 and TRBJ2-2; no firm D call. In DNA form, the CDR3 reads TGTGCCAGCATTAACAATTATGGATTCGGGGAGCTGTTTTTT. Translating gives CASINNYGFGELFF.